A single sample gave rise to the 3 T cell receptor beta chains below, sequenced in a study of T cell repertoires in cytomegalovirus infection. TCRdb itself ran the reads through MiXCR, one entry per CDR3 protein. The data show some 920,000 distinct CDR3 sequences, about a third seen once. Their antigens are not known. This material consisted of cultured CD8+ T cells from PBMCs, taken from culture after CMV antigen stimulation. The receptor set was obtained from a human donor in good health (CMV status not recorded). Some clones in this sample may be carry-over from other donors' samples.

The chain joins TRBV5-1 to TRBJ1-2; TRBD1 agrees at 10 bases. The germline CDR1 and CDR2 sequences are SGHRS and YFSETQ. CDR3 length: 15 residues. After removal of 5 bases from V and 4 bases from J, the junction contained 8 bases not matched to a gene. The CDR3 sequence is CASSSGTGAGYGYTF. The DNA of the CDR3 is TGCGCCAGCAGTTCCGGGACAGGGGCAGGCTATGGCTACACCTTC.

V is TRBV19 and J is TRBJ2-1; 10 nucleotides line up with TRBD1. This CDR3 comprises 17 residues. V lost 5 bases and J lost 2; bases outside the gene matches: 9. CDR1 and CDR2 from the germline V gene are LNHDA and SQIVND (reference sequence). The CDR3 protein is CASSLYPTGGTYNEQFF. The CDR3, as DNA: TGTGCCAGTAGTCTTTACCCGACAGGGGGCACCTACAATGAGCAGTTCTTC.

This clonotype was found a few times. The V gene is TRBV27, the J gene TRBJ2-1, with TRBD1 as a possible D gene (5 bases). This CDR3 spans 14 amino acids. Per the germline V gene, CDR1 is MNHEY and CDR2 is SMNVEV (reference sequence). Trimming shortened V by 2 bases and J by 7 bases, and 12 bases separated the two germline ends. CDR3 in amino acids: CASSLRAGRNEQFF. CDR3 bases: TGTGCCAGCAGTTTAAGGGCAGGGCGGAATGAGCAGTTCTTC.